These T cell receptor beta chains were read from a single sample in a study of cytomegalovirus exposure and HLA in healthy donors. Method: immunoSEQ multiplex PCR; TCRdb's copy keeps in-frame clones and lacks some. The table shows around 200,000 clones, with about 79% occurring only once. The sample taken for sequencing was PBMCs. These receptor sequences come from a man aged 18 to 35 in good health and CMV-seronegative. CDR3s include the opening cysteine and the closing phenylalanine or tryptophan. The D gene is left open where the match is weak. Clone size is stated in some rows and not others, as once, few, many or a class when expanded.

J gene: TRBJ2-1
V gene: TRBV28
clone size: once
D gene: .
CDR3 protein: CASSLETTVQFF
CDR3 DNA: TGTGCCAGCAGTTTAGAAACTACGGTGCAGTTCTTC

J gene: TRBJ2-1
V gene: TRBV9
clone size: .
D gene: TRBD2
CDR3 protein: CASSGGLAGGHNEQFF
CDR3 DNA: TGTGCCAGCAGCGGCGGACTAGCGGGAGGTCATAATGAGCAGTTCTTC

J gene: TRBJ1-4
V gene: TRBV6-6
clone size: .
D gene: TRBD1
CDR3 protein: CASSSGQGLNEKLFF
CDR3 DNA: TGTGCCAGCAGTTCCGGACAGGGGTTAAATGAAAAACTGTTTTTT

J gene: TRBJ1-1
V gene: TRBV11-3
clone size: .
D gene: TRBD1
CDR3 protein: CASSLDGDRANTEAFF
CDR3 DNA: TGTGCCAGCAGCTTAGATGGGGACAGGGCGAACACTGAAGCTTTCTTT

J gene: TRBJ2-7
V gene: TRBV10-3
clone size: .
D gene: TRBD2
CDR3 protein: CAISGPSGSSEQYF
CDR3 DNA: TGTGCCATCAGTGGGCCTAGCGGGAGTTCCGAGCAGTACTTC

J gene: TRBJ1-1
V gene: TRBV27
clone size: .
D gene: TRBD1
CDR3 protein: CASILSPPTQTQDRGGGTEAFF
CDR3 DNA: TGTGCCAGCATTCTCTCCCCCCCCACCCAAACCCAAGACAGGGGTGGAGGCACTGAAGCTTTCTTT

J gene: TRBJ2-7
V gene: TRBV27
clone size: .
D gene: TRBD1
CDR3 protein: CASSPGQAYEQYF
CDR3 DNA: TGTGCCAGCAGTCCCGGACAGGCATACGAGCAGTACTTC

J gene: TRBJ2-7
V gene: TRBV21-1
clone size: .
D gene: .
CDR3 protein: CASSSTGIYEQYF
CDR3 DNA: TGTGCCAGCAGCAGCACAGGGATCTACGAGCAGTACTTC

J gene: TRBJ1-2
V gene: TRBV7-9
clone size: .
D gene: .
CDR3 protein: CSSSLADTGYTF
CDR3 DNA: TGTTCCAGCAGCTTAGCGGACACCGGCTACACCTTC

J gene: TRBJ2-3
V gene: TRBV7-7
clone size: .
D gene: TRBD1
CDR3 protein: CASSLGAGGGTDTQYF
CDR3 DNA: TGTGCTAGCAGCTTAGGGGCAGGGGGAGGCACAGATACGCAGTATTTT

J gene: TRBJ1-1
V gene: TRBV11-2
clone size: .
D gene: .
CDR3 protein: CASSLGQLGDTEAFF
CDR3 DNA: TGTGCCAGCAGCTTAGGGCAATTAGGGGACACTGAAGCTTTCTTT

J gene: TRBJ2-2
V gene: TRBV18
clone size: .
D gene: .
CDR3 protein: CASTARGADTGELFF
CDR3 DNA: TGTGCCAGCACCGCCCGGGGGGCGGACACCGGGGAGCTGTTTTTT

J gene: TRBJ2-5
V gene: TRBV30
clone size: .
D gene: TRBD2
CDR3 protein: CAWTTGLAVGETQYF
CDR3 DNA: TGTGCCTGGACCACCGGACTAGCGGTCGGAGAGACCCAGTACTTC

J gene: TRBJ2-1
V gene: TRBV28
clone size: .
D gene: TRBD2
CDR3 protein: CASSATALAGIYNEQFF
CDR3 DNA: TGTGCCAGCAGTGCTACTGCCCTAGCGGGAATTTATAATGAGCAGTTCTTC

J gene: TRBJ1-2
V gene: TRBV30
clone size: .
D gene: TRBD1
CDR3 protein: CAWSALGNRGLGYTF
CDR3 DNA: TGTGCCTGGAGTGCCCTCGGTAACAGGGGGTTAGGCTACACCTTC

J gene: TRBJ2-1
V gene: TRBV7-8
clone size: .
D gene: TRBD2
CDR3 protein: CASNPSGGLYNEQFF
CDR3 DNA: TGTGCCAGCAACCCTAGCGGGGGACTTTACAATGAGCAGTTCTTC

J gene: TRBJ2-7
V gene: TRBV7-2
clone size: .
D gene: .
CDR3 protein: CASTPGPQGKRYEQYF
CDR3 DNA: TGTGCCAGCACCCCAGGCCCCCAGGGTAAACGCTACGAGCAGTACTTC

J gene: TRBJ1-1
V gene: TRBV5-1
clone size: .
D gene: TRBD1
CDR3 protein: CASSSSGGLRNTEAFF
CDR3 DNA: TGCGCCAGCAGCTCTTCAGGGGGCCTGCGGAACACTGAAGCTTTCTTT

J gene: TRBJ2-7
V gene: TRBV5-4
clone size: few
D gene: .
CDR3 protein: CASSLGAMSSYEQYF
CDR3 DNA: TGTGCCAGCAGCTTGGGCGCGATGAGCTCCTACGAGCAGTACTTC

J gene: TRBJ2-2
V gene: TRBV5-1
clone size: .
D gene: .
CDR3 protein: CASSLTANTGELFF
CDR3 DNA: TGCGCCAGCAGCTTAACAGCGAACACCGGGGAGCTGTTTTTT

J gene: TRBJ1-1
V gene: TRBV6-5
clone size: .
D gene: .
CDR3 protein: CASSYGQNTEAFF
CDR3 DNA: TGTGCCAGCAGTTACGGGCAAAACACTGAAGCTTTCTTT

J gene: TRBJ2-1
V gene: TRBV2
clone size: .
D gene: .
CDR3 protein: CASALFQGNEQFF
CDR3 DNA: TGTGCCAGCGCACTATTTCAGGGCAATGAGCAGTTCTTC

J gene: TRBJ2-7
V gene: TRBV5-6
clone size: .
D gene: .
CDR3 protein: CASGNQDRSYEQYF
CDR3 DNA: TGTGCCAGCGGGAATCAAGACAGATCCTACGAGCAGTACTTC

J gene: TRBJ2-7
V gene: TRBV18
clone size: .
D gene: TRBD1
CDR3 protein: CASSPGQGRHEQYF
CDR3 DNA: TGTGCCAGCTCGCCAGGACAGGGAAGGCACGAGCAGTACTTC

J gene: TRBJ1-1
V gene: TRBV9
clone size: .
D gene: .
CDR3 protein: CASSAQTGNTEAFF
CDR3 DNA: TGTGCCAGCAGCGCCCAGACGGGAAACACTGAAGCTTTCTTT

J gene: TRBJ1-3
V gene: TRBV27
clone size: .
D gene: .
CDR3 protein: CASSFAGGTGNTIYF
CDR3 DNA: TGTGCCAGCAGTTTCGCAGGCGGGACTGGAAACACCATATATTTT

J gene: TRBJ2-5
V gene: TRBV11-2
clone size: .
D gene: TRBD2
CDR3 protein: CASSLTGGHVTQYF
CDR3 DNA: TGTGCCAGCAGCTTAACGGGGGGGCATGTGACCCAGTACTTC

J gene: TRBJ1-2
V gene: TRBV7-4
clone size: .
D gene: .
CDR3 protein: CASSPWGQTNYGYTF
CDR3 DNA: TGTGCCAGCAGCCCCTGGGGGCAGACTAACTATGGCTACACCTTC

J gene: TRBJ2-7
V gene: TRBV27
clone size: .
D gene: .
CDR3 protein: CASRRDSSYEQYF
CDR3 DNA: TGTGCCAGCAGGCGGGACAGCTCCTACGAGCAGTACTTC

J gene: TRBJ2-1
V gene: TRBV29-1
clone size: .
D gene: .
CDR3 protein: CSVEAPLGRAYNEQFF
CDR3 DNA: TGCAGCGTTGAAGCCCCTCTAGGCAGGGCCTACAATGAGCAGTTCTTC

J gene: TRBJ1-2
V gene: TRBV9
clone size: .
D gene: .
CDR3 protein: CASSVLSYNYGYTF
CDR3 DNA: TGTGCCAGCAGCGTACTGAGTTATAACTATGGCTACACCTTC

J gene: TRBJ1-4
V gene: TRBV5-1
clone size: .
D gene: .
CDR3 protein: CASSLGQGGNEKLFF
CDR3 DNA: TGCGCCAGCAGCTTGGGGCAGGGCGGTAATGAAAAACTGTTTTTT

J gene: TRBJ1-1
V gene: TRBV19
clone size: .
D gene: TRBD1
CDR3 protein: CASSPGTGAGNTEAFF
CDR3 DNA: TGTGCCAGTAGTCCCGGGACAGGGGCAGGGAACACTGAAGCTTTCTTT

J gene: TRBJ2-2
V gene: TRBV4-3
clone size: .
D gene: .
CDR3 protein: CASSQDRGLLGELFF
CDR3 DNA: TGCGCCAGCAGCCAAGATAGGGGTCTACTTGGGGAGCTGTTTTTT

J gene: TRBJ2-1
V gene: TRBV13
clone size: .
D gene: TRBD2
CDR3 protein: CASSPRTSGVYNEQFF
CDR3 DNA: TGTGCCAGCAGCCCTCGGACTAGCGGGGTATACAATGAGCAGTTCTTC

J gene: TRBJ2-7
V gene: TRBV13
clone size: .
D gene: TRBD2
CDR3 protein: CASSLGGTSDPYEQYF
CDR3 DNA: TGTGCCAGCAGCTTAGGCGGGACTAGCGATCCCTACGAGCAGTACTTC

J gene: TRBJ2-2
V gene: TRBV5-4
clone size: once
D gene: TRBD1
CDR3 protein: CASNVALGQGDGELFF
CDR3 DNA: TGTGCCAGCAATGTCGCCTTGGGGCAGGGGGACGGGGAGCTGTTTTTT

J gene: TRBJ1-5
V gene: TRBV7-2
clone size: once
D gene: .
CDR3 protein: CASSLAEDQPQHF
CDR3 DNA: TGTGCCAGCAGCTTAGCTGAGGATCAGCCCCAGCATTTT